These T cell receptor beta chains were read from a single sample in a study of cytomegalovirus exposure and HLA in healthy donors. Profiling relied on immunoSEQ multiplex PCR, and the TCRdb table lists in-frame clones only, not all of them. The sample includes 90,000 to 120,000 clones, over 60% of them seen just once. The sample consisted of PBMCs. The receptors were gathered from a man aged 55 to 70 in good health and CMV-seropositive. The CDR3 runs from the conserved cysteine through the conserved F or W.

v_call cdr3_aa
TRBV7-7 CASSPWGGRNTEAFF
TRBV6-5 CASIQGSGRGYTF
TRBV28 CASKLANTDTQYF
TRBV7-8 CASSLLNAGDNEQFF
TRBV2 CASSEASRNTEAFF
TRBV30 CAWSSRQGSNEKLFF
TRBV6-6 CASARGQAPEAFF
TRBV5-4 CASSFSLGEQFF
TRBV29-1 CSVRDRGQGNTIYF
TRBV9 CASSVDLSRGGVAGANVLTF
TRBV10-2 CASRPLTSPDTQYF
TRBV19 CASRTGNGYTF
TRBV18 CASSRIVGGAEGANVLTF
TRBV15 CATSRERAGYYEQYF
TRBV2 CASNPDTLRDSPLHF
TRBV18 CASSPGTGGFYGYTF
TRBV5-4 CASTNGDGNTEAFF
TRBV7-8 CASSLPSGAKGIQYF
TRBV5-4 CASSPSRTIHNEQFF
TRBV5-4 CASSLMGQAYNEQFF
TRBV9 CASSVGEQRVYEQYF
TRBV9 CASSVGSQGARGYTF
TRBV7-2 CASSLRETGREQYF
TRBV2 CASSEGQGNQPQHF
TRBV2 CARSGQGNSPLHF
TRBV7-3 CASSSSSGPGTDTQYF
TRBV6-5 CASRTGGNYGYTF
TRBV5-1 CASSLVVTGQGEQFF
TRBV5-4 CASSLFFGSDTQYF
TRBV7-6 CASSLGGTGPGGYTF
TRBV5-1 CASNPVGGTGELFF
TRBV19 CASQESGSHTDTQYF
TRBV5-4 CASGPQGAYEQYF
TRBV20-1 CSARGLETQYF
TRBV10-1 CASSDNLAGGTDTQYF
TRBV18 CASSPNTFSYEQYF